These 11 T cell receptor beta chains share one sample of origin, sequenced in a study of T-cell memory formation after mild COVID-19. Using its own MiXCR run on the 5' RACE reads, TCRdb lists one record per CDR3 protein. The table lists a few hundred thousand distinct CDR3 sequences, about 17% of them singletons, with 20% to 25% in the top ten. The specimen sequenced was PBMCs or a T cell subset sorted from them (not recorded which). These receptors all stem from a man between 18 and 29 years old who had mild COVID-19 (a few samples of this study predate the infection). Cell type and time point are not known.

This chain links TRBV5-1 with TRBJ1-3, with D perhaps TRBD1 (6 bases). V was pared by 0 bases and J by 4 bases, with 11 bases between. The CDR3 spans 15 residues. Germline CDR1 reads SGHRS; CDR2 reads YFSETQ. The CDR3 loop reads CASSLASDRGNTIYF. CDR3 nucleotides: TGCGCCAGCAGCTTGGCCAGCGACAGGGGAAACACCATATATTTT.

V gene TRBV24-1 combines with J gene TRBJ2-5, with 14 positions matching TRBD2. The germline V gene encodes CDR1 KGHDR and CDR2 SFDVKD. V dropped 10 bases and J dropped 2; count of bases not matched to a gene: 5. The CDR3 has 15 amino acids. This CDR3 reads CATGLAGERQETQYF. DNA of the CDR3: TGTGCCACGGGACTAGCGGGGGAACGGCAAGAGACCCAGTACTTC.

This clonotype has more than one count but fewer than ten. The chain couples TRBV29-1 to TRBJ2-4; D possibly matches TRBD1 or TRBD2 (5 bases each). Trimming shortened V by 7 bases and J by 1 base, and 8 bases separated the two germline ends. This CDR3 is built from 12 residues. The germline V gene has CDR1 SQVTM and CDR2 ANQGSEA. CDR3 sequence (DNA): TGCAGCGGAGGGGAGGCCAAAAACATTCAGTACTTC. This codes for CSGGEAKNIQYF.

This clonotype was observed a few times. The rearrangement links TRBV24-1 to TRBJ2-3; no clear D gene. Germline V CDR1 and CDR2: KGHDR, SFDVKD. This CDR3 comprises 15 residues. The V gene lost 7 bases and the J gene lost 2 bases, with 15 bases spanning the gap. The CDR3 nucleotides are TGTGCCACCAGCCCTGGACGGATTTTCACAGATACGCAGTATTTT. It codes for CATSPGRIFTDTQYF.

The chain carries TRBV5-4 and TRBJ1-1; unclear D gene. V dropped 3 bases and J dropped 0 bases, with 9 bases sitting between them. This CDR3 region has 14 residues. Germline V gene lookup returns CDR1 SGHNT and CDR2 YYREEE (reference sequence). CDR3 loop: CASSSRVVNTEAFF. CDR3 sequence (DNA): TGTGCCAGCAGCTCCCGTGTAGTGAACACTGAAGCTTTCTTT.

The chain employs TRBV5-1 and TRBJ2-6; TRBD1 is a possible D gene (6 bases). This CDR3 region has 18 residues. V lost 7 bases, J lost 1 base, and 21 bases lay in between. Germline loops: CDR1 SGHRS, CDR2 YFSETQ. The chain's CDR3 is CASSTARGGKSGANVLTF. The CDR3, as DNA: TGCGCCAGCTCCACCGCTCGAGGGGGAAAATCTGGGGCCAACGTCCTGACTTTC.

The V call is TRBV7-3, the J call TRBJ1-6; 7 nucleotides agree with TRBD1. Germline lookup yields CDR1 SGHTA and CDR2 FQGTGA. The CDR3 consists of 15 residues. After removal of 0 bases from V and 9 bases from J, the junction contained 5 bases not matched to a gene. This CDR3 reads CASSLTAGTVSPLHF. CDR3 DNA: TGTGCCAGCAGCTTAACGGCGGGGACAGTTTCACCCCTCCACTTT.

The chain uses TRBV2 and TRBJ2-2, with D possibly being TRBD2 (5 bases). Trimming left V 2 bases short and J 4 bases short, with 8 bases between. CDR3 length: 14 residues. Per germline, CDR1 SNHLY and CDR2 FYNNEI. Here the CDR3 reads CASSELTSTGELFF. The CDR3 DNA sequence: TGTGCCAGCAGTGAATTAACTAGCACCGGGGAGCTGTTTTTT. Full variable domain (remainder filled in from reference TRBV2 and TRBJ2-2): EPEVTQTPSHQVTQMGQEVILRCVPISNHLYFYWYRQILGQKVEFLVSFYNNEISEKSEIFDDQFSVERPDGSNFTLKIRSTKLEDSAMYFCASSELTSTGELFFGEGSRLTVL.

J is TRBJ2-7 and V is TRBV20-1; D may be TRBD1 (6 bases). CDR3 length equals 16 residues. Trimming cost V 2 bases and J 7 bases, with 24 bases left between them. CDR1 is DFQATT and CDR2 is SNEGSKA in the germline V gene (reference sequence). The CDR3 protein is CSARPVRNRATGEQYF. CDR3 DNA: TGCAGTGCTAGACCCGTGAGGAACAGGGCGACGGGGGAGCAGTACTTC.

This clonotype was counted at least ten times. The genes are TRBV4-3 and TRBJ2-7, with 7 positions matching TRBD2. Germline assignment: CDR1 LGHNA and CDR2 YSLEER. The CDR3 is made up of 12 amino acids. J gave up 6 bases and V 1 base, and 0 bases lay outside the gene matches. The CDR3 here is CASSQGGGEQYF. The DNA of the CDR3 is TGCGCCAGCAGCCAAGGGGGGGGCGAGCAGTACTTC.

This clonotype was counted between two and nine times. This rearrangement joins TRBV7-2 to TRBJ2-2; 8 bases fit TRBD1. The germline gives CDR1 SGHTA, CDR2 FQGNSA. The CDR3 contains 15 residues. After removal of 5 bases from V and 4 bases from J, the junction contained 6 bases not matched to a gene. Here the CDR3 reads CASSADRAPTGELFF. The DNA for the CDR3 is TGTGCCAGCAGCGCGGACAGGGCACCCACCGGGGAGCTGTTTTTT.